The 12 T cell receptor beta chains below were found in one sample sequenced in a study of CD8+ T cells in alopecia areata. Extraction of RNA preceded its reverse transcription into cDNA, which served as the sequencing template. The method was immunoSEQ multiplex PCR; TCRdb's version includes in-frame clones alone and lacks a portion of them. The sample yields some 110,000 clones, without any singletons. Sequencing used lesional skin. Every receptor here comes from a C3H/HeJ mouse with alopecia areata. For the strain, the MHC haplotype given is H2-k.

Points on this clone: Mouse gene names and germline throughout. The read ends 4 residues early relative to the CDR3; the germline J gene fills the gap. The J gene is TRBJ1-2, the V gene TRBV19; TRBD1 matches 8 bases. Unmatched junction bases numbered 5, after V lost 4 bases and J lost 3 bases. Germline V CDR1 and CDR2: FNHDT, SITEND (reference sequence). The CDR3 spans 14 residues. Partial CDR3 DNA: TGTGCCAGCAGTCCCTCACAGGGGGACTCC. Amino acids: CASSPSQGDS. The full CDR3 reads CASSPSQGDSDYTF.

This clone has ten or more counts. The listed TCRdb protein conflicts with the DNA translation at residue 11, and the protein shown is translated directly from the DNA. Mouse gene names and germline throughout. The read ends 3 residues before the CDR3 terminus; that terminus is restored from the germline J gene. At the DNA level, this CDR3 is encoded by other sequences in the same sample as well. The rearrangement links TRBV19 to TRBJ1-6, with D maybe TRBD1 (6 bases). TRBJ1-6 is recorded as an ORF, its role being uncertain. The length of the CDR3 is 14 residues. Germline V gene data show CDR1 as FNHDT and CDR2 as SITEND (reference sequence). V was pared by 1 base and J by 7 bases, with 9 bases between. The CDR3 DNA, read in part, is TGTGCCAGCAGTATACGAGGACAGAATTCGCCC. This sequence encodes CASSIRGQNSP. The full CDR3 protein reads CASSIRGQNSPLYF.

This clone has a handful of counts. Genes here carry mouse names. CDR3 bases read: TGTGCCAGCGGTGATGCTTTGGGGGGCAATGCT. This codes for CASGDALGGNA. The whole CDR3 sequence reads CASGDALGGNAEQFF. The rearrangement joins TRBV13-2 to TRBJ2-1; D may be TRBD2 (7 bases). Read data end 4 residues before the CDR3 end; the end is taken from the germline J gene. Germline CDR1 and CDR2: NNHNN and SYGAGS (reference sequence). The CDR3 consists of 15 residues. V was trimmed by 0 bases and J by 5 bases, leaving 12 bases between them.

In regard to this clone: Gene names and germline refer to mouse. The read stops 4 residues short of the end of the CDR3; the missing end is completed from the germline J gene. The V call is TRBV13-3, the J call TRBJ1-1; 7 positions agree with TRBD1. V lost 6 bases, J lost 3 bases, and 5 bases stayed unmatched. Germline CDR1 NNHDY, CDR2 SYVADS. CDR3 length: 13 residues. The CDR3 sequence: CASTDRVYTEVFF. The CDR3 bases that were read are TGTGCCAGCACCGACAGGGTTTACACA.

This clone was counted only a few times. Gene names and germline refer to mouse. The read ends 4 residues shy of where the CDR3 ends; the end is completed using the germline J gene. The rearrangement links TRBV17 to TRBJ2-1; D remains ambiguous. This CDR3 comprises 14 residues. Between the trimmed V and J ends, which lost 1 base and 2 bases, there was a span of 6 bases. Per the germline V gene, CDR1 is MNHDT and CDR2 is YYDKIL. Partial CDR3 DNA: TGTGCTAGCAGTAGAGGCTCAGACTATGCT. This translates into CASSRGSDYA. The CDR3 in full is CASSRGSDYAEQFF.

A word on this clone: The listed genes are named as in mouse. The CDR3 extends 4 residues past the end of the read, so its final part is completed from the germline J gene. J is TRBJ1-1 and V is TRBV1; TRBD1 agrees at 8 bases. The V gene's germline CDR1 is NSQYPW and CDR2 LRSPGD (reference sequence). V lost 5 bases, J lost 3 bases, and 8 bases stayed unmatched. The CDR3 totals 15 residues. CDR3 region: CTCSPPDRAHTEVFF. CDR3 bases read: TGCACCTGCAGTCCGCCGGACAGGGCACACACA.

As for this clone: The gene names here belong to mouse. CDR3 DNA (partial): TGTGCCAGCAGTGTCAGGGTTAACTATGCT. It yields the protein CASSVRVNYA. The full CDR3 reads CASSVRVNYAEQFF. J is TRBJ2-1 and V is TRBV19; D is possibly TRBD1 (5 bases). Sequencing ends 4 residues short of the CDR3 end; the germline J gene provides the rest. V lost 4 bases and J lost 0, with 8 bases in between. This CDR3 has 14 residues. Germline values: CDR1 FNHDT, CDR2 SITEND (reference sequence).

This clone was counted a few times. Germline and genes: mouse. The sequenced fragment ends 4 residues before the CDR3 boundary, so the rest is inferred from the germline J gene. The genes are TRBV19 and TRBJ1-2; possible D gene TRBD1, 6 bases. The CDR3 has 15 amino acids. Trimming took 5 bases from V and 0 from J, leaving 14 bases between them. Germline CDR1 FNHDT, CDR2 SITEND (reference sequence). CDR3 in amino acids: CASRPTDSANSDYTF. The covered CDR3 bases are TGTGCCAGCAGGCCCACGGACAGTGCAAACTCC.

Concerning this clone itself: All gene names here are mouse names. The observed sequence ends 4 residues before the CDR3 terminus, with the missing tail filled in from the germline J gene. V and J are TRBV13-3 and TRBJ2-4, with 7 bases matching TRBD1. Germline V gene sequence: CDR1 NNHDY, CDR2 SYVADS. The CDR3 has 14 amino acids. The CDR3 bases that were read are TGTGCCAGCAGCGACACAGGGGCGAAAAAC. Protein product: CASSDTGAKN. The whole CDR3 protein reads CASSDTGAKNTLYF. Full variable domain (outside the CDR3, taken from reference TRBV13-3 and TRBJ2-4): EAAVTQSPRSKVAVTGGKVTLSCHQTNNHDYMYWYRQDTGHGLRLIHYSYVADSTEKGDIPDGYKASRPSQENFSLILELASLSQTAVYFCASSDTGAKNTLYFGAGTRLSVL.

Many counts were recorded for this clone. Genes and germline are mouse. The read terminates 4 residues before the CDR3 end, so the remaining end is supplied by the germline J gene. This rearrangement joins TRBV13-3 to TRBJ2-1, with D maybe TRBD1 (5 bases). This CDR3 comprises 13 residues. Germline values: CDR1 NNHDY, CDR2 SYVADS. CDR3 loop: CASSDRVVSEQFF. CDR3 DNA, as far as it was read: TGTGCCAGCAGTGACAGGGTCGTGTCT.

This clone appeared a few times. Gene and germline names: mouse. Read data end 4 residues before the CDR3 end; the end is taken from the germline J gene. The chain carries TRBV13-2 and TRBJ1-2; no reliable D call. CDR1 is NNHNN, CDR2 SYGAGS, per germline (reference sequence). The CDR3 contains 13 residues. The CDR3 sequence is CASGDRGSADYTF. The sequenced CDR3 bases are TGTGCCAGCGGTGATAGAGGGTCCGCC.

A note on this clone: Germline and genes: mouse. The CDR3 DNA, read in part, is TGTGCCAGCGGTGGGACAGGGGTTTCCAACGAA. Amino acids: CASGGTGVSNE. The complete CDR3 reads CASGGTGVSNERLFF. The V call is TRBV13-2, the J call TRBJ1-4; 9 bases are shared with TRBD1. The read stops 4 residues short of the end of the CDR3; the missing end is completed from the germline J gene. V lost 3 bases to trimming and J lost 0 bases; unmatched junction nucleotides: 0. Germline V gene sequence: CDR1 NNHNN, CDR2 SYGAGS (reference sequence). The CDR3 is 15 residues long.